The T cell receptor beta chain described here comes from a study of blood T cell repertoires in COVID-19. Background on the study: PBMCs, B-cell-depleted T cells, or T cells were the source of the cDNA or gDNA that made up the material.

Looked up from germline, CDR1 is SGHTA and CDR2 is FQGNSA. This CDR3 is 15 amino acids long. V was pared by 5 bases and J by 3 bases, with 14 bases between. In the original analysis: Amplified reference gene primers provided the basis for estimating nucleated cell counts. The method was immunoSEQ multiplex PCR; TCRdb's version includes in-frame clones alone and lacks a portion of them. That table furnishes V, J and clone size, whereas the DNA furnished D and trimming. The table lists more than 60,000 clones, about 83% of them singletons. This sequence joins TRBV7-2 and TRBJ1-5, with D unresolved. Sequenced sample: peripheral blood. This TCR came from a man aged 45-65 years with acute or convalescent COVID-19. The CDR3 sequence is CASSPGDIANQPQHF. In nucleotides, the CDR3 is TGTGCCAGCAGCCCCGGGGATATTGCCAATCAGCCCCAGCATTTT.